This TCR beta chain derives from a study of cytomegalovirus exposure and HLA in healthy donors. At the level of the study: Approximately 85 million unique TCRs from HLA-typed donors were held in an early data release. General study results and limits: A later analysis found most CMV-associated TCR beta chains apparently HLA-restricted. A previous analysis found most TCR beta V segments productive roughly 90% or roughly 30% of the time.

A multiplex PCR was run with 60 Vbeta primers and 13 Jbeta primers. Here immunoSEQ multiplex PCR was the method, and the copy in TCRdb shows in-frame clones only, minus some. The sample gives about 160,000 clones, around 75% of which show up once; roughly 2% is in the top ten. Notes on this clone: Its target is unknown.

Donors were ostensibly healthy at sampling, although undocumented immune exposures were probable. CDR1 is SGHNT and CDR2 is YYREEE in the germline V gene (reference sequence). Trimming cost V 4 bases and J 2 bases; bases outside gene matches: 3. The CDR3 runs to 14 residues. Material: PBMCs. This chain joins TRBV5-4 and TRBJ2-7; TRBD2 matches at 10 bases. This sequence originates from a human donor in good health. CDR3 loop: CASSTGLATYEQYF. The CDR3 DNA follows: TGTGCCAGCAGCACGGGACTAGCGACCTACGAGCAGTACTTC.